The next 30 T cell receptor beta chains were all read from a single sample in a study of T cell responses to AZD1222 COVID-19 vaccine. The data were produced by immunoSEQ multiplex PCR, yet TCRdb's version contains in-frame clones alone and is incomplete. The data show some 120,000 clones, with 80% to 90% seen just once and about 9.9% held by the top ten. The sequencing used peripheral blood, collected 28 days after the second AZD1222 dose. These receptors were taken from an adult who received the AZD1222 COVID-19 vaccine.

This chain connects TRBV27 to TRBJ1-1, with D hard to call. Germline CDR1 reads MNHEY; CDR2 reads SMNVEV (reference sequence). This CDR3 has 15 residues. Trimming left V 5 bases short and J 4 bases short, with 17 bases between. CDR3 sequence (DNA): TGTGCCAGCAGTCCAAATCCACACCGGGGCACTGAAGCTTTCTTT. Its translation: CASSPNPHRGTEAFF.

The table lists this clone with a count of one. This chain links TRBV7-7 with TRBJ2-2; TRBD2 matches 7 bases. In germline, CDR1 is SSHAT, CDR2 FNYEAQ (reference sequence). The CDR3 has 12 amino acids. J was trimmed by 7 bases and V by 6 bases; bases with no gene match: 2. The CDR3 reads CASRREGGELFF. Written as DNA, the CDR3 is TGTGCCAGCAGAAGGGAGGGCGGGGAGCTGTTTTTT.

The chain employs TRBV4-2 and TRBJ1-4; no clear D gene. In germline, CDR1 is LGHNA, CDR2 YNFKEQ. Trimming pared 1 base from V and 0 bases from J, leaving 3 bases between. The CDR3 loop spans 14 amino acids. The CDR3 region has the DNA TGTGCCAGCAGCCAAGGTCCAACTAATGAAAAACTGTTTTTT. It is translated as CASSQGPTNEKLFF.

The chain has TRBV6-1 and TRBJ2-3; TRBD2 aligns across 14 bases. V shed 4 bases and J 6 bases; nucleotides not matched to a gene: 6. Germline lookup yields CDR1 MNHNS and CDR2 SASEGT. The length of the CDR3 is 16 residues. CDR3 DNA: TGTGCCAGCAGTGTAGGACTAGCGGGAGGCGCGGATACGCAGTATTTT. Translated: CASSVGLAGGADTQYF.

This clone occurred once. CDR3 sequence: CASSLSLQVEQPQHF. CDR3 sequence (DNA): TGTGCCAGCAGCTTATCCCTACAGGTGGAGCAGCCCCAGCATTTT. The genes are TRBV5-5 and TRBJ1-5; D is possibly TRBD1 (5 bases). Looked up from germline, CDR1 is SGHKS and CDR2 is YYEKEE (reference sequence). This CDR3 spans 15 amino acids. The V gene lost 2 bases and the J gene lost 7 bases, with 16 bases spanning the gap. Using reference TRBV5-5 and TRBJ1-5 for the parts outside the CDR3, the full variable domain is DAGVTQSPTHLIKTRGQQVTLRCSPISGHKSVSWYQQVLGQGPQFIFQYYEKEERGRGNFPDRFSARQFPNYSSELNVNALLLGDSALYLCASSLSLQVEQPQHFGDGTRLSIL.

The chain employs TRBV18 and TRBJ1-5; D is unresolved. The CDR3 covers 16 residues. The V and J ends lost 6 bases and 2 bases respectively, with 17 bases between them. Germline V lookup: CDR1 KGHSH, CDR2 LQKENI. CDR3 sequence: CASSTGGVSGNQPQHF. The CDR3 bases are TGTGCCAGCTCCACGGGTGGGGTTAGTGGCAATCAGCCCCAGCATTTT.

The V gene is TRBV11-2, the J gene TRBJ1-5, with a weak D call TRBD1 (6 bases). In germline, CDR1 is SGHAT, CDR2 FQNNGV. V was pared by 1 base and J by 7 bases, with 11 bases between. CDR3 length equals 14 residues. The CDR3 region is CASSLGTEGQPQHF. The CDR3 nucleotides are TGTGCCAGCAGCTTAGGGACAGAAGGGCAGCCCCAGCATTTT.

The V and J genes are TRBV5-1 and TRBJ1-2; D ambiguous. Germline-derived CDR1 and CDR2 are SGHRS and YFSETQ. There are 14 residues in the CDR3. The V and J ends lost 0 bases and 8 bases respectively, with 14 bases between them. CDR3 DNA sequence: TGCGCCAGCAGCTTGGCCGCAGGAAGGGAAGGCTACACCTTC. The encoded protein is CASSLAAGREGYTF.

The chain combines TRBV9 with TRBJ2-5, with 9 positions matching TRBD2. The length of the CDR3 is 18 residues. V was clipped by 1 base and J by 0 bases; unmatched bases: 10. Per germline, CDR1 SGDLS and CDR2 YYNGEE. The CDR3 here is CASSVTERGVRYQETQYF. CDR3 nucleotides: TGTGCCAGCAGCGTAACTGAGCGGGGGGTCCGGTACCAAGAGACCCAGTACTTC. Variable domain in full (rest from reference TRBV9 and TRBJ2-5): DSGVTQTPKHLITATGQRVTLRCSPRSGDLSVYWYQQSLDQGLQFLIQYYNGEERAKGNILERFSAQQFPDLHSELNLSSLELGDSALYFCASSVTERGVRYQETQYFGPGTRLLVL.

The chain recombines TRBV28 with TRBJ2-2, with a tentative D call TRBD1 (6 bases). V was clipped by 6 bases and J by 0 bases, with 14 bases between them. Germline V gene lookup returns CDR1 MDHEN and CDR2 SYDVKM. CDR3 size: 16 residues. DNA for the CDR3: TGTGCCAGCAGCACTTCCGGGACAACGAACACCGGGGAGCTGTTTTTT. Translated: CASSTSGTTNTGELFF.

With regard to this clone: This sample includes further DNA sequences coding for the same CDR3. V usage is TRBV12-3 or TRBV12-4 and J usage is TRBJ2-3; the D is unclear. V was pared by 5 bases and J by 2 bases, with 5 bases between. The CDR3 length is 12 residues. CDR3 sequence reads: CASSPPTDTQYF. CDR3 sequence (DNA): TGTGCCAGCAGTCCACCCACAGATACGCAGTATTTT.

The chain's CDR3 is CASSDAVGAGETQYF. CDR3 DNA sequence: TGTGCCAGCAGTGATGCGGTAGGGGCGGGGGAGACCCAGTACTTC. The genes are TRBV6-1 and TRBJ2-5, with a tentative D call TRBD2 (6 bases). Trimming left V 3 bases short and J 5 bases short, with 16 bases between. The CDR3 length is 15 residues. Germline CDR1 reads MNHNS; CDR2 reads SASEGT.

This rearrangement joins TRBV29-1 to TRBJ1-2, with D unclear. Germline V CDR1 and CDR2: SQVTM, ANQGSEA. Trimming left V 4 bases short and J 4 bases short, with 7 bases between. The CDR3 length is 11 residues. CDR3 amino acids: CSVVAGYGYTF. The CDR3 region has the DNA TGCAGCGTTGTGGCCGGCTATGGCTACACCTTC.

The chain uses TRBV19 and TRBJ2-1; possibly TRBD1 or TRBD2 for D (6 bases each). This CDR3 has 15 residues. CDR1 and CDR2 from the germline V gene are LNHDA and SQIVND (reference sequence). V was clipped by 3 bases and J by 7 bases, with 16 bases between them. CDR3: CASSIWGAIRNEQFF. DNA for the CDR3: TGTGCCAGTAGTATCTGGGGGGCTATACGGAATGAGCAGTTCTTC.

The chain combines TRBV6-5 with TRBJ1-4, with D uncertain. This CDR3 comprises 10 residues. V dropped 8 bases and J dropped 8 bases, with 6 bases sitting between them. The V gene's germline CDR1 is MNHEY and CDR2 SVGAGI. The CDR3 region has the DNA TGTGCCAGCTGGGAGGAAAAACTGTTTTTT. Its protein product is CASWEEKLFF.

This clone is a singleton in its sample. The genes are TRBV7-9 and TRBJ1-2, with 7 bases matching TRBD1. The CDR3 has 15 amino acids. Germline trimming cut 1 base from V and 3 bases from J; bases unmatched to any gene: 5. The germline V gene encodes CDR1 SEHNR and CDR2 FQNEAQ (reference sequence). CDR3: CASSLGRGRDYGYTF. The CDR3 coding sequence is TGTGCCAGCAGCTTAGGTAGGGGGCGCGACTATGGCTACACCTTC.

The rearrangement uses TRBV4-1 and TRBJ1-1; 9 bases agree with TRBD1. V shed 4 bases and J 2 bases; nucleotides not matched to a gene: 8. The CDR3 runs 16 residues. From germline, CDR1 is MGHRA and CDR2 YSYEKL. In DNA form, the CDR3 reads TGCGCCAGCAGCCTCGTGCAGGGACAGGGCAACACTGAAGCTTTCTTT. Residues: CASSLVQGQGNTEAFF.

This clone was detected once. This chain uses TRBV9 with TRBJ1-6, with D possibly being TRBD1 (6 bases). Looked up from germline, CDR1 is SGDLS and CDR2 is YYNGEE. Trimming took off 0 bases at V and 2 bases at J, with 6 bases between the two ends. This CDR3 comprises 15 residues. DNA for the CDR3: TGTGCCAGCAGCGTAGGACAGGCCTATAATTCACCCCTCCACTTT. It specifies CASSVGQAYNSPLHF.

This chain links TRBV5-1 with TRBJ2-4, with D unresolved. Germline V gives CDR1 SGHRS, CDR2 YFSETQ. V was cut by 6 bases and J by 5 bases, with 12 bases left in between. The CDR3 spans 13 residues. CDR3 sequence (DNA): TGCGCCAGCACTCGTCTTGGGGAAAACATTCAGTACTTC. It is translated as CASTRLGENIQYF.

This chain uses TRBV27 with TRBJ1-2, with no clear D. Trimming removed 0 bases from V and 3 bases from J, with 8 bases in between. The germline CDR1 and CDR2 sequences are MNHEY and SMNVEV (reference sequence). This CDR3 spans 14 amino acids. The CDR3 spells CASSLSGSYYGYTF. In DNA, the CDR3 is TGTGCCAGCAGTTTATCTGGCAGTTACTATGGCTACACCTTC.

This clone was detected only a few times. The chain joins TRBV14 to TRBJ1-4, with D hard to call. The CDR3 runs to 15 residues. Germline CDR1 reads SGHDN; CDR2 reads FVKESK. V lost 4 bases and J lost 4, with 13 bases in between. This CDR3 reads CASSLLGNDNEKLFF. In DNA, the CDR3 is TGTGCCAGCAGCCTTTTGGGAAACGATAATGAAAAACTGTTTTTT. Full variable domain (remainder filled in from reference TRBV14 and TRBJ1-4): EAGVTQFPSHSVIEKGQTVTLRCDPISGHDNLYWYRRVMGKEIKFLLHFVKESKQDESGMPNNRFLAERTGGTYSTLKVQPAELEDSGVYFCASSLLGNDNEKLFFGSGTQLSVL.

V gene TRBV2 combines with J gene TRBJ1-1; no clear D gene. Germline lookup yields CDR1 SNHLY and CDR2 FYNNEI. The V and J ends lost 7 bases and 0 bases respectively, with 12 bases between them. The CDR3 runs to 14 residues. CDR3 residues: CASKTTLLNTEAFF. CDR3 DNA: TGTGCCAGCAAGACCACTTTATTGAACACTGAAGCTTTCTTT.

The chain carries TRBV5-1 and TRBJ1-1; TRBD1 might be the D (5 bases). The CDR3 length is 14 residues. Germline V lookup: CDR1 SGHRS, CDR2 YFSETQ. Trimming stripped 0 bases from V and 8 bases from J, with 14 bases between. The CDR3 reads CASSLDTWQGEAFF. CDR3 nucleotides: TGCGCCAGCAGCTTGGATACCTGGCAGGGAGAAGCTTTCTTT.

J is TRBJ1-4 and V is TRBV2; no clear D gene. Germline V CDR1 and CDR2: SNHLY, FYNNEI. Trimming stripped 8 bases from V and 5 bases from J, with 12 bases between. The CDR3 extends over 13 amino acids. The CDR3 spells CASPGPDNEKLFF. DNA for the CDR3: TGTGCCAGCCCCGGGCCGGACAATGAAAAACTGTTTTTT.

This clone occurred a few times. The V call is TRBV18, the J call TRBJ1-5; TRBD1 is a possible D gene (6 bases). Germline assignment: CDR1 KGHSH and CDR2 LQKENI. Trimming removed 4 bases at V and 6 bases at J, with 16 bases between. The CDR3 is 15 residues long. The CDR3 sequence: CASSLDPGVGQPQHF. The CDR3 DNA follows: TGTGCCAGCTCACTGGACCCAGGGGTAGGTCAGCCCCAGCATTTT. Looking up the rest from reference TRBV18 and TRBJ1-5 gives the full variable domain: NAGVMQNPRHLVRRRGQEARLRCSPMKGHSHVYWYRQLPEEGLKFMVYLQKENIIDESGMPKERFSAEFPKEGPSILRIQQVVRGDSAAYFCASSLDPGVGQPQHFGDGTRLSIL.

The chain couples TRBV7-9 to TRBJ2-5; TRBD2 matches at 7 bases. This CDR3 region has 16 residues. V was clipped by 2 bases and J by 2 bases; unmatched bases: 8. Germline values: CDR1 SEHNR, CDR2 FQNEAQ (reference sequence). This chain's CDR3 is CASSLFGLVTQETQYF. The CDR3 nucleotides read TGTGCCAGCAGCTTATTCGGACTAGTTACTCAAGAGACCCAGTACTTC.

V is TRBV3-1 (or the pseudogene TRBV3-2) and J is TRBJ2-2; D is perhaps TRBD1 (5 bases). This CDR3 has 13 residues. Germline V gene data show CDR1 as LGHDT and CDR2 as YNNKEL (reference sequence). V was trimmed by 1 base and J by 6 bases, leaving 6 bases between them. CDR3 region: CASSQAGSGELFF. CDR3 bases: TGTGCCAGCAGCCAAGCAGGGTCCGGGGAGCTGTTTTTT.

J is TRBJ1-3 and V is TRBV11-2; a weak D match, TRBD1 (6 bases). CDR1 and CDR2 (germline): SGHAT, FQNNGV. The CDR3 runs 15 residues. With 5 bases removed from V and 0 bases from J, the gap between germline ends came to 11 bases. The CDR3 bases are TGTGCCAGCAGCATAACAGGGAGCTCTGGAAACACCATATATTTT. Its translation is CASSITGSSGNTIYF.

The gene calls are TRBV5-1 and TRBJ2-5, with no clear D. Deletions cut 0 bases from V and 1 base from J, with 10 bases between. In germline, CDR1 is SGHRS, CDR2 YFSETQ. The CDR3 loop spans 15 amino acids. In DNA, the CDR3 is TGCGCCAGCAGCTTGGCCGGGCAGGCCCAAGAGACCCAGTACTTC. Its translation is CASSLAGQAQETQYF.

V is TRBV5-1 and J is TRBJ1-5, with 7 nucleotides matching TRBD1. Germline-derived CDR1 and CDR2 are SGHRS and YFSETQ. Trimming cost V 0 bases and J 6 bases; bases outside gene matches: 3. The CDR3 loop spans 14 amino acids. CDR3 bases: TGCGCCAGCAGCTTGGCCCAGGGGGGTCAGCCCCAGCATTTT. Protein: CASSLAQGGQPQHF. Full variable domain (missing parts from reference TRBV5-1 and TRBJ1-5): KAGVTQTPRYLIKTRGQQVTLSCSPISGHRSVSWYQQTPGQGLQFLFEYFSETQRNKGNFPGRFSGRQFSNSRSEMNVSTLELGDSALYLCASSLAQGGQPQHFGDGTRLSIL.